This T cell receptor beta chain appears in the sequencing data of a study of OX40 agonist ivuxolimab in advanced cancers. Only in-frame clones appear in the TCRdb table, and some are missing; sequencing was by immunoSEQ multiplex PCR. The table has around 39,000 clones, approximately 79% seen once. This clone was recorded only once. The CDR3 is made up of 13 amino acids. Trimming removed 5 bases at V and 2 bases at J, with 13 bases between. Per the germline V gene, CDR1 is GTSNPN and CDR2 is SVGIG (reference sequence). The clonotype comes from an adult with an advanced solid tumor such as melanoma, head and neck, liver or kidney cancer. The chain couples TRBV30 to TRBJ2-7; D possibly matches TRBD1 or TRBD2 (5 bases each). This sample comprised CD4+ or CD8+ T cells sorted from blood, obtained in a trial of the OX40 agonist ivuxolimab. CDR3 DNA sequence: TGTGCCTGGGCCGGGACGGTCACCTACGAGCAGTACTTC. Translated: CAWAGTVTYEQYF.